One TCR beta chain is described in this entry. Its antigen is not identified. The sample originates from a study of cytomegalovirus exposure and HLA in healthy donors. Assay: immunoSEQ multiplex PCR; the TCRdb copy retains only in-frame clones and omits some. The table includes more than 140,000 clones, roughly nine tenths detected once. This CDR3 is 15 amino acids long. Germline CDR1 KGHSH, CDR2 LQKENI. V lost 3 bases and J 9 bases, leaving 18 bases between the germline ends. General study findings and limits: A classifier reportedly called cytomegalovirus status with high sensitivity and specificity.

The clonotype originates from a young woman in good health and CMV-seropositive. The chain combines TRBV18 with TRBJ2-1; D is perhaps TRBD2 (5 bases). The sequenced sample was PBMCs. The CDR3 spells CASSPSGSGVGEQFF. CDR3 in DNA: TGTGCCAGCTCACCGTCGGGGTCCGGTGTTGGTGAGCAGTTCTTC.